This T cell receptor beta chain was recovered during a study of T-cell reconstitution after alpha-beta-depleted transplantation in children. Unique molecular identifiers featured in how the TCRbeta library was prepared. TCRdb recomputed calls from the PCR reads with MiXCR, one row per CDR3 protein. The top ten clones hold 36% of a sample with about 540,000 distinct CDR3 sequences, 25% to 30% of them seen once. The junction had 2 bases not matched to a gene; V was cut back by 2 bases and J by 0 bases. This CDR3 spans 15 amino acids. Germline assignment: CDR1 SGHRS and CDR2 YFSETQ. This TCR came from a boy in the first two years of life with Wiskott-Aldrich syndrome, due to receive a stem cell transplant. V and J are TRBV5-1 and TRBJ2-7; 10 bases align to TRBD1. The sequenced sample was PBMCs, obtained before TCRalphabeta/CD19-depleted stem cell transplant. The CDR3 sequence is CASSFGTGVSYEQYF. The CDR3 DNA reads TGCGCCAGCAGCTTCGGGACAGGGGTCTCCTACGAGCAGTACTTC.